Listed here is a single T cell receptor beta chain. This sample is part of a study of blood T cell repertoires in COVID-19. Turning to the study itself: Collection of acute and convalescent COVID-19 samples took place in the United States, Italy and Spain. Nucleic acid was either cDNA or gDNA, and it came from T cells, B-cell-depleted T cells, or PBMCs.

As handled by the study authors: Nucleated cell number was recorded as an estimate derived from reference gene primer amplification. Only in-frame clones appear in the TCRdb table, and some are missing; sequencing was by immunoSEQ multiplex PCR. V, J and clone size are taken as reported in that table, and D and trimming were inferred from the DNA itself. The sample holds roughly 200,000 clones, around 83% seen once. This receptor was identified in a man between 40 and 49 years old with active or convalescent COVID-19. The sample consisted of peripheral blood.

The CDR3 sequence is CASSQDDGGGADTQYF. CDR3 nucleotide sequence: TGTGCCAGCAGCCAAGATGACGGCGGGGGGGCAGATACGCAGTATTTT. This chain uses TRBV3-1 (or the pseudogene TRBV3-2) with TRBJ2-3; 9 bases are a match to TRBD2. The germline V gene has CDR1 LGHDT and CDR2 YNNKEL (reference sequence). The CDR3 has 16 amino acids. Germline trimming cut 0 bases from V and 4 bases from J; bases unmatched to any gene: 5.